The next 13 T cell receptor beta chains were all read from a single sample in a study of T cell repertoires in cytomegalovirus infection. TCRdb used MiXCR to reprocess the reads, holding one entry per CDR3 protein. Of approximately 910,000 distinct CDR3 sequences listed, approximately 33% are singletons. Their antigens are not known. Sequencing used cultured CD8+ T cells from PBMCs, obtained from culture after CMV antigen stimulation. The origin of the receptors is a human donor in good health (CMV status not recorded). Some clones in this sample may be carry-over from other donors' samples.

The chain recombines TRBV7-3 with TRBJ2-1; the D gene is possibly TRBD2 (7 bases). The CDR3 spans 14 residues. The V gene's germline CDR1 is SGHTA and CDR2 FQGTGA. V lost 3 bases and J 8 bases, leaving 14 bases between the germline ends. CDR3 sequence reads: CASSLLSGGYEQFF. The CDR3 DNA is TGTGCCAGCAGCTTGTTGTCGGGGGGCTATGAGCAGTTCTTC.

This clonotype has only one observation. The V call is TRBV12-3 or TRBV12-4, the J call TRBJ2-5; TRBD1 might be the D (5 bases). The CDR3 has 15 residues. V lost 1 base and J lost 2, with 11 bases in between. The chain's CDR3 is CASSLESRVQETQYF. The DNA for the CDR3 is TGTGCCAGCAGTTTAGAAAGCAGGGTACAAGAGACCCAGTACTTC.

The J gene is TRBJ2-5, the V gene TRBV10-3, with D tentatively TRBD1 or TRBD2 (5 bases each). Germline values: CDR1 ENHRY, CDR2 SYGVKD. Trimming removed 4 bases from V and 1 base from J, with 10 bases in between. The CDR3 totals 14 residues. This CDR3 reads CAISGPGPQETQYF. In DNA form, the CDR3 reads TGTGCCATCAGTGGACCGGGACCCCAAGAGACCCAGTACTTC.

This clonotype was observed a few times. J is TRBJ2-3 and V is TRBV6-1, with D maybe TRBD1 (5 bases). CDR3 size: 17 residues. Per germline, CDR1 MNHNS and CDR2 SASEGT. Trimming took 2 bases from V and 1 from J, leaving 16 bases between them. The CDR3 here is CASSEYSGPLGTDTQYF. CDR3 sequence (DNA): TGTGCCAGCAGTGAATACTCAGGGCCGCTTGGCACAGATACGCAGTATTTT.

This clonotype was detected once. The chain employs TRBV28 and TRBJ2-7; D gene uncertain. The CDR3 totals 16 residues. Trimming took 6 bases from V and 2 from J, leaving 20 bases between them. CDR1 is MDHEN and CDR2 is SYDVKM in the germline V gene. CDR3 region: CASRSTNGRLPYEQYV. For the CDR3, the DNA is TGTGCCAGCAGGTCCACTAATGGGCGACTCCCCTACGAGCAGTACGTC.

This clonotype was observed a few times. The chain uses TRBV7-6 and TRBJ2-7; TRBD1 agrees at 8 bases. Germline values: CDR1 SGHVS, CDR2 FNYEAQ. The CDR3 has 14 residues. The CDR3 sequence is CASSPKQGVGEQYV. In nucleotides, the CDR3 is TGTGCTAGCAGCCCGAAACAGGGGGTTGGCGAGCAGTACGTC.

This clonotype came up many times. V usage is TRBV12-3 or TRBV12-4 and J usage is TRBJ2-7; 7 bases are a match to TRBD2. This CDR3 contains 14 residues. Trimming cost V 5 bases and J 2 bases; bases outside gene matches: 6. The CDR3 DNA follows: TGTGCCAGCAGTCTCGGGGGAGGGACCTACGAGCAGTACTTC. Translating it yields CASSLGGGTYEQYF.

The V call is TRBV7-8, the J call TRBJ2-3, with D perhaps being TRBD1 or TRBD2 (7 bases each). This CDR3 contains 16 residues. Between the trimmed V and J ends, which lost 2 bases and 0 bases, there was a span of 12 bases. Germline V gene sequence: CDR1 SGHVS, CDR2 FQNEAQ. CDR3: CASSLSRGGSTDTQYF. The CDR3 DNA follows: TGTGCCAGCAGCTTATCCAGGGGGGGTAGCACAGATACGCAGTATTTT.

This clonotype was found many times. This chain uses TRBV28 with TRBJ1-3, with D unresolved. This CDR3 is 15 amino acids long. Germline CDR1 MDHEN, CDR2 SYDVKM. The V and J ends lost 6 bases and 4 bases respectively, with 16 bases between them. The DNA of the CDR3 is TGTGCCAGCAGGACCGGGAGTGTGGGAGGAAACACCATATATTTT. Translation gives CASRTGSVGGNTIYF. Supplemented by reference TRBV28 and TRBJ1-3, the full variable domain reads DVKVTQSSRYLVKRTGEKVFLECVQDMDHENMFWYRQDPGLGLRLIYFSYDVKMKEKGDIPEGYSVSREKKERFSLILESASTNQTSMYLCASRTGSVGGNTIYFGEGSWLTVV.

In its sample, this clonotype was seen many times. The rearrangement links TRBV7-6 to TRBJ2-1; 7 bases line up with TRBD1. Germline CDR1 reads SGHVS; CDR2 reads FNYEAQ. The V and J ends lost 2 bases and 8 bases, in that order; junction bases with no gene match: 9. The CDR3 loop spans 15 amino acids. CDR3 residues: CASSLSSGTVYEQFF. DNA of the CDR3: TGTGCCAGCAGCTTAAGTTCCGGGACAGTTTATGAGCAGTTCTTC.

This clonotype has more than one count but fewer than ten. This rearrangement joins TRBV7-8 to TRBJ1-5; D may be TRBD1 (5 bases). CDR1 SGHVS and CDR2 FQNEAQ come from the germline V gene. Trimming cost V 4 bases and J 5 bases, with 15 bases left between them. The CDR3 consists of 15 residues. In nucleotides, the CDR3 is TGTGCCAGCAGCTCAAACCGGGCCAGGGATCAGCCCCAGCATTTT. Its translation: CASSSNRARDQPQHF.

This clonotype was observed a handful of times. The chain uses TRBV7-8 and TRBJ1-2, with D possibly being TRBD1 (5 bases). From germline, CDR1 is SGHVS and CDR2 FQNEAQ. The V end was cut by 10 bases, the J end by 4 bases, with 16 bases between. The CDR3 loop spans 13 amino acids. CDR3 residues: CAIRPEGSYGYTF. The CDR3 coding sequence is TGTGCCATCAGGCCGGAGGGGAGCTATGGCTACACCTTC.

The DNA of the CDR3 is TGTGCCAGCAGCCTATATCGCGGGGGGGCGAGAGAAAAACTGTTTTTT. Translated: CASSLYRGGAREKLFF. The chain employs TRBV7-8 and TRBJ1-4, with TRBD1 as a possible D gene (6 bases). V gave up 5 bases and J gave up 8 bases, with 21 bases separating them. This CDR3 contains 16 residues. Germline V gene lookup returns CDR1 SGHVS and CDR2 FQNEAQ. Full variable domain (missing parts from reference TRBV7-8 and TRBJ1-4): GAGVSQSPRYKVAKRGQDVALRCDPISGHVSLFWYQQALGQGPEFLTYFQNEAQLDKSGLPSDRFFAERPEGSVSTLKIQRTQQEDSAVYLCASSLYRGGAREKLFFGSGTQLSVL.